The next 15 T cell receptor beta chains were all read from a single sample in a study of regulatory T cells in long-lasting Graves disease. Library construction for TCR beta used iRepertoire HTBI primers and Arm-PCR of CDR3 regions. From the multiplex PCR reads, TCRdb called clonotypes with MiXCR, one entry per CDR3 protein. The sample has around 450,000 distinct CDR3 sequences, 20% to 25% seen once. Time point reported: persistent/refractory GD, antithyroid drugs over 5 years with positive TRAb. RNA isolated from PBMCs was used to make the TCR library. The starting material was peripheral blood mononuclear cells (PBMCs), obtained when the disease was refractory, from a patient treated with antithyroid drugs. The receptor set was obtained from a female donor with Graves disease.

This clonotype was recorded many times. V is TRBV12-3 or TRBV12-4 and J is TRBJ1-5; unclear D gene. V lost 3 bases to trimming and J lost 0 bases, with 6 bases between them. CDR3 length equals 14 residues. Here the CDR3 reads CASSLSDSNQPQHF. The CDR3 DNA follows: TGTGCCAGCAGTTTGTCCGATAGCAATCAGCCCCAGCATTTT.

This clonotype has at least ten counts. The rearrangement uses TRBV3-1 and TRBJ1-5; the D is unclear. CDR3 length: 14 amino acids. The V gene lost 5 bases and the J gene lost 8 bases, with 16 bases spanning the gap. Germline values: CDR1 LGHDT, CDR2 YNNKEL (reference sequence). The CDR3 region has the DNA TGTGCCAGCAGCTCCTCGTGGACGGCGGAGCCCCAGCATTTT. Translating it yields CASSSSWTAEPQHF.

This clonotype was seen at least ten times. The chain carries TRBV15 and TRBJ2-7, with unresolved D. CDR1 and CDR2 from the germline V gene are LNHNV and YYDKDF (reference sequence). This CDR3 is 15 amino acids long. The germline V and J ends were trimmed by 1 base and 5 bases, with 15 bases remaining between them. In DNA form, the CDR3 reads TGTGCCACCAGCAGAGGAAATACTGACCGGGACGAGCAGTACTTC. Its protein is CATSRGNTDRDEQYF.

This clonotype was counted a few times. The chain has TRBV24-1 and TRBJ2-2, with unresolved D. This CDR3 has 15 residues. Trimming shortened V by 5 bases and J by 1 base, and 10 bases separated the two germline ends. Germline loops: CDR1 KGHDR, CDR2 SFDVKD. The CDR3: CATSGRTGNTGELFF. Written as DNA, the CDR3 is TGTGCCACCAGTGGCCGGACGGGGAACACCGGGGAGCTGTTTTTT.

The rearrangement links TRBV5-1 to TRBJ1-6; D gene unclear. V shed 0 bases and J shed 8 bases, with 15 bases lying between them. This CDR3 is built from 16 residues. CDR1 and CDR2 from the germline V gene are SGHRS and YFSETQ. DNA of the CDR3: TGCGCCAGCAGCTTGGGGCCGTACGGGGAATATTCACCCCTCCACTTT. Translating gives CASSLGPYGEYSPLHF.

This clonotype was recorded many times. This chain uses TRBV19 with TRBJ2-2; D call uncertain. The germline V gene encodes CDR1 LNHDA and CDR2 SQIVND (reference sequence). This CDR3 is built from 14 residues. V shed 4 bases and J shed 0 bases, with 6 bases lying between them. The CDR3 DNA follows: TGTGCCAGTAGTACGATCGCGAACACCGGGGAGCTGTTTTTT. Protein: CASSTIANTGELFF.

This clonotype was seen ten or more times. As DNA, the CDR3 is TGTGCCAGCAGTTTTTCACAGGCCCGGATTAAGACGAAAACTTTCTTT. Its translation: CASSFSQARIKTKTFF. The V gene is TRBV28, the J gene TRBJ1-1; D possibly corresponds to TRBD1 (5 bases). Germline values: CDR1 MDHEN, CDR2 SYDVKM. Trimming pared 3 bases from V and 12 bases from J, leaving 26 bases between. This CDR3 is built from 16 residues.

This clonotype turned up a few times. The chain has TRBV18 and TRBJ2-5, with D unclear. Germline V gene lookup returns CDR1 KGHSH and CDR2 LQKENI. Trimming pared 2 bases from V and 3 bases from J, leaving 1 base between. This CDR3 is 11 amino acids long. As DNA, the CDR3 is TGTGCCAGCTCACCAAAAGAGACCCAGTACTTC. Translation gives CASSPKETQYF.

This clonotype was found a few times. This chain's CDR3 is CASSVAPSRGRNEKLFF. In DNA, the CDR3 is TGTGCCAGCAGCGTAGCTCCCAGTAGGGGTAGAAATGAAAAACTGTTTTTT. The gene calls are TRBV9 and TRBJ1-4; tentatively, D is TRBD1 (5 bases). Trimming took 0 bases from V and 5 from J, leaving 17 bases between them. This CDR3 region has 17 residues. Germline-derived CDR1 and CDR2 are SGDLS and YYNGEE.

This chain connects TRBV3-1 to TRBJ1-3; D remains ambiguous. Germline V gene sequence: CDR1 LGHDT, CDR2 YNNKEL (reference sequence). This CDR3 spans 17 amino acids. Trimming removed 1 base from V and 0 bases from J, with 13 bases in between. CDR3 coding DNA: TGTGCCAGCAGCCAAGCCTCCTCCCGATACTCTGGAAACACCATATATTTT. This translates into CASSQASSRYSGNTIYF.

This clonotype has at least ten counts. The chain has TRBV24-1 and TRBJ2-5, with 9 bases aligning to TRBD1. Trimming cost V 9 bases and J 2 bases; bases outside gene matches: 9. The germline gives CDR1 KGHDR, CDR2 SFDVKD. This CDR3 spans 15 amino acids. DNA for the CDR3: TGTGCCACCTCACCCCGGGACAGGGCTCAAGAGACCCAGTACTTC. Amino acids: CATSPRDRAQETQYF.

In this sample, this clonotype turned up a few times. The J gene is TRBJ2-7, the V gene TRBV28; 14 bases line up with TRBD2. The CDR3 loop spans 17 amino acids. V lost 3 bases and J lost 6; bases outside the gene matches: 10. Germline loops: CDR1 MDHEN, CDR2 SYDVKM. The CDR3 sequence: CASSFIRGTSGSGEQYF. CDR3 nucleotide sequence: TGTGCCAGCAGTTTCATTCGCGGGACTAGCGGGAGTGGCGAGCAGTACTTC.

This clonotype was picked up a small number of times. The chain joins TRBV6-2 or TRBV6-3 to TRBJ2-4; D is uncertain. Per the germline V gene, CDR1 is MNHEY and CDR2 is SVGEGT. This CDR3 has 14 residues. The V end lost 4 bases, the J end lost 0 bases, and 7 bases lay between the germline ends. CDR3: CASSFRRAKNIQYF. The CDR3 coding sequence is TGTGCCAGCAGTTTCAGGAGAGCCAAAAACATTCAGTACTTC.

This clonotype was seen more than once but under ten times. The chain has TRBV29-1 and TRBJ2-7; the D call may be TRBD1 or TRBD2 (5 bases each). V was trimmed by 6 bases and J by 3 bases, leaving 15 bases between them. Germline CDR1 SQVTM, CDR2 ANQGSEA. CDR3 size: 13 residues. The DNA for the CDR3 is TGCAGCGTGTCCGGGACCGCCGTCTACGAGCAGTACTTC. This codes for CSVSGTAVYEQYF.

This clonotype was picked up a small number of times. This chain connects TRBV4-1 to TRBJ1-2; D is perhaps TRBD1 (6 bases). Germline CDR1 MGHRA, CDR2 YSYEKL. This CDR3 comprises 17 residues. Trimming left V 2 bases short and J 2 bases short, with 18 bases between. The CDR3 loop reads CASSQTPTSGENYGYTF. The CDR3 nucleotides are TGCGCCAGCAGCCAAACTCCCACCTCAGGGGAAAACTATGGCTACACCTTC.